Listed here are 19 T cell receptor beta chains from one sample, sequenced in a study of CD8 T cells in Susac syndrome. RNA, at about 0.45 to 1 ug, was reverse transcribed with random hexamers. One entry per CDR3 protein, called by TCRdb with MiXCR from the immunoSEQ multiplex PCR reads. Of roughly 150,000 distinct CDR3 sequences in the sample, approximately 94% were seen once. The material sequenced was CD4+ T cells from PBMCs. Receptors originate from a human donor with Susac syndrome.

This chain uses TRBV18 with TRBJ1-1; a possible D gene is TRBD1 (5 bases). CDR3 length: 15 residues. CDR1 and CDR2 from the germline V gene are KGHSH and LQKENI. The V end lost 4 bases, the J end lost 0 bases, and 12 bases lay between the germline ends. The CDR3 protein is CASSLTDSVNTEAFF. The CDR3 DNA follows: TGTGCCAGCTCACTAACAGACAGCGTGAACACTGAAGCTTTCTTT.

The CDR3 loop is CSARSGRITPYNEQFF. The CDR3 DNA reads TGCAGTGCTAGAAGCGGTCGAATTACGCCCTACAATGAGCAGTTCTTC. The chain joins TRBV20-1 to TRBJ2-1; D is perhaps TRBD2 (5 bases). With 2 bases removed from V and 2 bases from J, the gap between germline ends came to 16 bases. CDR1 is DFQATT and CDR2 is SNEGSKA in the germline V gene (reference sequence). CDR3 length equals 16 residues.

The rearrangement links TRBV5-4 to TRBJ1-1; 8 bases match TRBD1. V gave up 6 bases and J gave up 5 bases; unmatched junction bases: 9. CDR1 is SGHNT, CDR2 YYREEE, per germline (reference sequence). The CDR3 length is 14 residues. The CDR3 DNA follows: TGTGCCAGCAACCGACAGGGGTCGGAGACTGAAGCTTTCTTT. Translating gives CASNRQGSETEAFF.

This chain connects TRBV7-9 to TRBJ2-5, with TRBD2 matching over 8 bases. CDR3 size: 15 residues. The junction had 7 bases not matched to a gene; V was cut back by 4 bases and J by 3 bases. The germline V gene encodes CDR1 SEHNR and CDR2 FQNEAQ (reference sequence). The chain's CDR3 is CASSSGSGVEETQYF. The CDR3 coding sequence is TGTGCCAGCAGCTCCGGTAGCGGGGTGGAAGAGACCCAGTACTTC.

The rearrangement links TRBV28 to TRBJ2-1; TRBD2 agrees at 7 bases. CDR3 length: 14 amino acids. Per germline, CDR1 MDHEN and CDR2 SYDVKM. The junction had 8 bases not matched to a gene; V was cut back by 3 bases and J by 9 bases. CDR3 residues: CASSFGLAAVEQFF. Here the CDR3 DNA reads TGTGCCAGCAGTTTCGGTCTAGCGGCCGTTGAGCAGTTCTTC.

The chain combines TRBV7-9 with TRBJ1-1; no clear D gene. CDR1 and CDR2 from the germline V gene are SEHNR and FQNEAQ (reference sequence). The CDR3 totals 13 residues. Trimming removed 5 bases from V and 1 base from J, with 8 bases in between. The CDR3 coding sequence is TGTGCCAGCAGCCGTCCCCGGAACACTGAAGCTTTCTTT. Residues: CASSRPRNTEAFF.

This chain connects TRBV5-1 to TRBJ2-1; TRBD1 agrees at 7 bases. The CDR3 loop spans 14 amino acids. V was pared by 3 bases and J by 3 bases, with 3 bases of the junction left unmatched. From germline, CDR1 is SGHRS and CDR2 YFSETQ. CDR3 region: CASSSGTDYNEQFF. Here the CDR3 DNA reads TGCGCCAGCAGCTCGGGGACAGACTACAATGAGCAGTTCTTC. Full variable domain (outside the CDR3, taken from reference TRBV5-1 and TRBJ2-1): KAGVTQTPRYLIKTRGQQVTLSCSPISGHRSVSWYQQTPGQGLQFLFEYFSETQRNKGNFPGRFSGRQFSNSRSEMNVSTLELGDSALYLCASSSGTDYNEQFFGPGTRLTVL.

This chain joins TRBV6-6 and TRBJ2-1; the match to TRBD1 covers 7 bases. This CDR3 comprises 16 residues. CDR1 is MNHNY, CDR2 SVGAGI, per germline (reference sequence). Trimming at V came to 2 bases and at J to 4 bases, leaving 8 bases not matched to a gene. CDR3 sequence: CASSYPGTDLYNEQFF. As DNA, the CDR3 is TGTGCCAGCAGTTACCCCGGGACAGACTTATACAATGAGCAGTTCTTC.

The chain links TRBV3-1 to TRBJ2-5; 14 bases align to TRBD2. Germline lookup yields CDR1 LGHDT and CDR2 YNNKEL (reference sequence). CDR3 size: 15 residues. With V trimmed by 5 bases and J by 6 bases, 5 bases remained unmatched. CDR3 DNA sequence: TGTGCCAGCAGCGAGACTAGCGGGGGGGCGAAGACCCAGTACTTC. Translated, it gives CASSETSGGAKTQYF.

The J gene is TRBJ2-1, the V gene TRBV9; no firm D call. The CDR3 spans 12 residues. Germline V gene lookup returns CDR1 SGDLS and CDR2 YYNGEE. Trimming pared 1 base from V and 8 bases from J, leaving 7 bases between. The CDR3 loop reads CASSVLEHEQFF. CDR3 nucleotides: TGTGCCAGCAGCGTACTTGAACATGAGCAGTTCTTC.

This clonotype has a handful of counts. The CDR3 coding sequence is TGTGCCAGTAGTAAGGGACAGCTTAACAATGAGCAGTTCTTC. It codes for CASSKGQLNNEQFF. The rearrangement uses TRBV19 and TRBJ2-1; 7 nucleotides match TRBD1. This CDR3 is 14 amino acids long. Looked up from germline, CDR1 is LNHDA and CDR2 is SQIVND (reference sequence). V lost 4 bases, J lost 5 bases, and 5 bases stayed unmatched.

This rearrangement joins TRBV2 to TRBJ2-6, with D maybe TRBD2 (5 bases). V gave up 1 base and J gave up 3 bases, with 7 bases separating them. The CDR3 covers 15 residues. CDR1 and CDR2 (germline): SNHLY, FYNNEI. The CDR3 bases are TGTGCCAGCAGTGAAGGAGGGCTTGGGGCCAACGTCCTGACTTTC. Protein product: CASSEGGLGANVLTF.

V usage is TRBV11-1 and J usage is TRBJ1-1; D is perhaps TRBD1 (5 bases). Trimming stripped 5 bases from V and 5 bases from J, with 18 bases between. This CDR3 region has 15 residues. Germline values: CDR1 SGHAT, CDR2 FQDESV (reference sequence). CDR3 coding DNA: TGTGCCAGCAGCCCCGAGGGCGCGGGGGGGACTGAAGCTTTCTTT. As protein: CASSPEGAGGTEAFF.

The chain links TRBV4-1 to TRBJ2-3; 13 bases map to TRBD2. The trim removed 4 bases at V and 2 bases at J, leaving 3 bases unmatched. The CDR3 is 16 amino acids. Germline loops: CDR1 MGHRA, CDR2 YSYEKL. The DNA for the CDR3 is TGCGCCAGCAGCCCGGGACTAGCGGGACTCACAGATACGCAGTATTTT. Protein sequence: CASSPGLAGLTDTQYF.

The rearrangement joins TRBV2 to TRBJ1-4; perhaps TRBD1 as D (5 bases). V was pared by 8 bases and J by 4 bases, with 11 bases between. This CDR3 comprises 13 residues. The germline V gene has CDR1 SNHLY and CDR2 FYNNEI. CDR3 nucleotide sequence: TGTGCCAGCCGGCGGGGCGTTAATGAAAAACTGTTTTTT. It translates to CASRRGVNEKLFF.

The genes are TRBV20-1 and TRBJ1-2, with a possible D match to TRBD1 (6 bases). CDR1 and CDR2 (germline): DFQATT, SNEGSKA (reference sequence). CDR3 length: 11 residues. Trimming stripped 6 bases from V and 4 bases from J, with 9 bases between. The CDR3 sequence is CSAQGSYGYTF. The CDR3 DNA reads as TGCAGTGCCCAGGGGAGCTATGGCTACACCTTC.

The gene calls are TRBV2 and TRBJ1-5; possibly TRBD1 for D (5 bases). In germline, CDR1 is SNHLY, CDR2 FYNNEI. The CDR3 consists of 14 residues. The germline V and J ends were trimmed by 4 bases and 6 bases, with 13 bases remaining between them. The CDR3 sequence is CASSARQGGQPQHF. The DNA of the CDR3 is TGTGCCAGCAGTGCAAGGCAGGGCGGTCAGCCCCAGCATTTT.

This clonotype was picked up a small number of times. The chain's CDR3 is CSVEGLSYNEQFF. Written as DNA, the CDR3 is TGCAGTGTGGAGGGATTATCCTACAATGAGCAGTTCTTC. This rearrangement joins TRBV20-1 to TRBJ2-1; the D gene is possibly TRBD2 (6 bases). The V and J ends lost 7 bases and 1 base respectively, with 11 bases between them. CDR1 is DFQATT, CDR2 SNEGSKA, per germline (reference sequence). This CDR3 spans 13 amino acids.

This chain joins TRBV6-1 and TRBJ2-1; possibly TRBD2 for D (6 bases). The V and J ends lost 6 bases and 2 bases respectively, with 17 bases between them. The CDR3 consists of 16 residues. The germline gives CDR1 MNHNS, CDR2 SASEGT. The CDR3 DNA reads TGTGCCAGCAGGGGGAATAGCGGATCCACCTACAATGAGCAGTTCTTC. Its translation is CASRGNSGSTYNEQFF.